This T cell receptor beta chain is from a study of cytomegalovirus exposure and HLA in healthy donors. Study outcomes and limitations: Because they were indistinguishable, some V segments, including TRBV6-2 and TRBV6-3, were excluded.

This clone was detected only once. The antigen is not known. V shed 6 bases and J shed 0 bases, with 11 bases lying between them. CDR3 length: 14 residues. Germline assignment: CDR1 MRHNA and CDR2 SNTAGT. The study ran its PCR with 60 Vbeta and 13 Jbeta primers. Here immunoSEQ multiplex PCR was the method, and the copy in TCRdb shows in-frame clones only, minus some. The data hold approximately 69,000 clones, with around 64% observed a single time. The sample comprised PBMCs. The genes are TRBV6-4 and TRBJ1-1, with TRBD1 as a possible D gene (6 bases). This sequence originates from a man between 40 and 49 years old in good health and CMV-seropositive. The chain's CDR3 is CASRLRGMNTEAFF. CDR3 bases: TGTGCCAGCAGGCTAAGGGGGATGAACACTGAAGCTTTCTTT.